The 16 T cell receptor beta chains below were found in one sample sequenced in a study of naive and memory T cell subsets. Four PCR rounds used nested alpha and beta constant region primers plus the SP2 primer. Via MiXCR, TCRdb re-called the 5' RACE reads, giving one row per CDR3 protein. The data contain tens of thousands of distinct CDR3 sequences, roughly 6.7% of them singletons. An oligonucleotide containing a UMI was ligated to the 3' end of TCR cDNA. These receptors originate from a male donor in good health.

J is TRBJ2-2 and V is TRBV5-1; D is unclear. This CDR3 spans 14 amino acids. Germline lookup yields CDR1 SGHRS and CDR2 YFSETQ. Trimming stripped 4 bases from V and 11 bases from J, with 18 bases between. The CDR3 loop is CASSHDAAKGELFF. The CDR3 nucleotides are TGCGCCAGCAGCCATGACGCAGCGAAGGGCGAGCTGTTTTTT. The full variable domain, with the rest looked up from reference TRBV5-1 and TRBJ2-2, is KAGVTQTPRYLIKTRGQQVTLSCSPISGHRSVSWYQQTPGQGLQFLFEYFSETQRNKGNFPGRFSGRQFSNSRSEMNVSTLELGDSALYLCASSHDAAKGELFFGEGSRLTVL.

In this sample, this clonotype turned up a few times. The chain is built from TRBV2 and TRBJ2-1; D remains unclear. CDR1 SNHLY and CDR2 FYNNEI come from the germline V gene. Trimming left V 4 bases short and J 4 bases short, with 11 bases between. The CDR3 length is 14 residues. The CDR3 sequence: CASSAEALYNEQFF. The DNA of the CDR3 is TGTGCCAGCAGTGCCGAGGCCCTATACAATGAGCAGTTCTTC.

V is TRBV29-1 and J is TRBJ2-3; TRBD2 aligns across 7 bases. V dropped 4 bases and J dropped 5; count of bases not matched to a gene: 9. Germline V gene lookup returns CDR1 SQVTM and CDR2 ANQGSEA. The CDR3 is made up of 14 amino acids. CDR3: CSVGLAAGIDTQYF. The CDR3 DNA reads TGCAGCGTTGGTCTAGCGGCGGGCATAGATACGCAGTATTTT.

This clonotype occurred many times. The chain combines TRBV6-6 with TRBJ1-5; perhaps TRBD1 as D (5 bases). Germline CDR1 MNHNY, CDR2 SVGAGI (reference sequence). This CDR3 has 13 residues. V lost 6 bases and J 9 bases, leaving 15 bases between the germline ends. The DNA for the CDR3 is TGTGCCAGCAGCCCGGGGCGGATTGGGCCCCAGCATTTT. Amino acids: CASSPGRIGPQHF.

This clonotype was observed many times. The chain couples TRBV9 to TRBJ1-2, with 11 bases lining up with TRBD1. The CDR3 length is 17 residues. After removal of 0 bases from V and 3 bases from J, the junction contained 7 bases not matched to a gene. Germline CDR1 is SGDLS and CDR2 is YYNGEE. The CDR3 spells CASSVANPGQGDYGYTF. CDR3 coding DNA: TGTGCCAGCAGCGTAGCTAACCCGGGACAGGGGGACTATGGCTACACCTTC.

The chain links TRBV29-1 to TRBJ2-1; no definite D call. This CDR3 has 15 residues. Germline V gene sequence: CDR1 SQVTM, CDR2 ANQGSEA. V lost 3 bases, J lost 8 bases, and 20 bases lay in between. The CDR3 DNA is TGCAGCGTTGATCCTACGTTAATGGGGATGGATGAGCAGTTCTTC. Translated: CSVDPTLMGMDEQFF.

This clonotype showed up just a few times. The chain links TRBV27 to TRBJ2-3, with D possibly being TRBD1 (5 bases). V was clipped by 7 bases and J by 5 bases, with 10 bases between them. CDR3 size: 12 residues. The germline V gene encodes CDR1 MNHEY and CDR2 SMNVEV (reference sequence). The CDR3 nucleotides read TGTGCCAGCACTCAAAGGGGAGATACGCAGTATTTT. It specifies CASTQRGDTQYF.

This clonotype was observed at least ten times. This chain links TRBV5-1 with TRBJ1-4; 8 bases fit TRBD1. This CDR3 region has 16 residues. V was pared by 3 bases and J by 6 bases, with 10 bases of the junction left unmatched. Germline V gene data show CDR1 as SGHRS and CDR2 as YFSETQ. The chain's CDR3 is CASSSLDRGGDEKLFF. The CDR3 bases are TGCGCCAGCAGCTCCCTAGACAGGGGTGGCGATGAAAAACTGTTTTTT.

This clonotype came up a few times. The chain carries TRBV10-3 and TRBJ2-2, with D perhaps TRBD1 or TRBD2 (5 bases each). Trimming pared 3 bases from V and 4 bases from J, leaving 15 bases between. Germline V CDR1 and CDR2: ENHRY, SYGVKD. This CDR3 is built from 16 residues. The chain's CDR3 is CAISESGDGGTGELFF. CDR3 nucleotide sequence: TGTGCCATCAGTGAAAGTGGGGACGGAGGCACCGGGGAGCTGTTTTTT.

This clonotype was seen repeatedly, ten times or more. This rearrangement joins TRBV29-1 to TRBJ2-3; no firm D call. CDR3 length equals 11 residues. The germline V and J ends were trimmed by 2 bases and 6 bases, with 6 bases remaining between them. In germline, CDR1 is SQVTM, CDR2 ANQGSEA. CDR3 DNA sequence: TGCAGCGTTGAATCCCACGATACGCAGTATTTT. Translating gives CSVESHDTQYF.

In this sample, this clonotype turned up a few times. This chain joins TRBV3-1 and TRBJ1-6; maybe TRBD1 (6 bases). Germline V gene sequence: CDR1 LGHDT, CDR2 YNNKEL (reference sequence). The CDR3 totals 15 residues. Trimming stripped 4 bases from V and 7 bases from J, with 14 bases between. The CDR3 spells CASSLEGGRNSPLHF. The CDR3 DNA reads TGTGCCAGCAGCCTCGAGGGGGGCAGGAATTCACCCCTCCACTTT.

The table lists this clonotype with a few counts. The V call is TRBV5-4, the J call TRBJ1-1; D remains unclear. V gave up 2 bases and J gave up 4 bases, with 12 bases separating them. This CDR3 has 14 residues. Germline CDR1 SGHNT, CDR2 YYREEE (reference sequence). As DNA, the CDR3 is TGTGCCAGCAGCTTAGGAGCCTCGGGCACTGAAGCTTTCTTT. This translates into CASSLGASGTEAFF.

This clonotype occurred a few times. The gene calls are TRBV19 and TRBJ2-1, with a possible D match to TRBD2 (5 bases). This CDR3 region has 13 residues. Germline assignment: CDR1 LNHDA and CDR2 SQIVND (reference sequence). The V and J ends lost 5 bases and 7 bases respectively, with 12 bases between them. CDR3 DNA: TGTGCCAGTAGTTCAGGACTGATAAATGAGCAGTTCTTC. It encodes CASSSGLINEQFF.

There are a few counts of this clonotype. V and J are TRBV6-1 and TRBJ2-1; TRBD2 matches at 10 bases. Germline CDR1 is MNHNS and CDR2 is SASEGT. Trimming removed 6 bases from V and 8 bases from J; junction bases left unmatched: 10. CDR3 size: 15 residues. In DNA, the CDR3 is TGTGCCAGCAGCGACGGACTAGCGGCGGTCTATGAGCAGTTCTTC. Residues: CASSDGLAAVYEQFF.

The genes are TRBV7-6 and TRBJ2-1; D is ambiguous. Trimming pared 2 bases from V and 8 bases from J, leaving 10 bases between. This CDR3 contains 13 residues. Germline-derived CDR1 and CDR2 are SGHVS and FNYEAQ. This CDR3 is CASSLNWFDEQFF. DNA for the CDR3: TGTGCCAGCAGCTTAAATTGGTTTGATGAGCAGTTCTTC.

Many counts were recorded for this clonotype. This rearrangement joins TRBV12-3 or TRBV12-4 to TRBJ2-7, with D maybe TRBD2 (6 bases). This CDR3 spans 16 amino acids. The ends were cut back, 1 base at V and 4 bases at J, with 17 bases in the middle. The CDR3 bases are TGTGCCAGCAGTTTAGGGCGGGACTTCTCATGGTACGAGCAGTACTTC. As protein: CASSLGRDFSWYEQYF.